A selection of T cell receptor beta chains follows, all from one sample in a study of cytomegalovirus exposure and HLA in healthy donors. Assay used: immunoSEQ multiplex PCR; TCRdb lists only in-frame clones, some missing. The profile shows 100,000 to 120,000 clones, 67% of them singletons. Sequenced sample: PBMCs. The receptors shown here come from a man in his late teens or twenties in good health and CMV-seropositive. Both conserved end residues are part of each CDR3. Fields, in order: J gene, V gene, clone size, D gene, CDR3 protein, CDR3 DNA. D genes are given only for firm matches. Only part of the rows carry a size: once, few, many, or a class if the clone is expanded.

j_gene: TRBJ2-7; v_gene: TRBV2; abundance: -; d_gene: TRBD1; CDR3aa: CASSRIGTVEQYF; CDR3nt: TGTGCCAGCAGTCGGATCGGGACAGTGGAGCAGTACTTC
j_gene: TRBJ1-5; v_gene: TRBV6-1; abundance: once; d_gene: TRBD1; CDR3aa: CASSEDRGRFQPQHF; CDR3nt: TGTGCCAGCAGTGAGGACAGGGGAAGGTTTCAGCCCCAGCATTTT
j_gene: TRBJ2-7; v_gene: TRBV6-6; abundance: -; d_gene: -; CDR3aa: CASSGLQGLYEQYF; CDR3nt: TGTGCCAGCAGTGGGCTCCAGGGTTTGTACGAACAGTACTTC
j_gene: TRBJ2-5; v_gene: TRBV2; abundance: -; d_gene: -; CDR3aa: CASIGGFWGAGIVETQYF; CDR3nt: TGTGCCAGCATTGGGGGCTTCTGGGGAGCGGGGATAGTAGAGACCCAGTACTTC
j_gene: TRBJ2-7; v_gene: TRBV15; abundance: -; d_gene: -; CDR3aa: CATSRDNSGEQYF; CDR3nt: TGTGCCACCAGCAGAGACAACTCGGGGGAGCAGTACTTC
j_gene: TRBJ2-1; v_gene: TRBV15; abundance: -; d_gene: -; CDR3aa: CATSRDKISNEQFF; CDR3nt: TGTGCCACCAGCAGAGATAAAATTAGCAATGAGCAGTTCTTC
j_gene: TRBJ1-2; v_gene: TRBV2; abundance: few; d_gene: TRBD1; CDR3aa: CASRQGAGYGYTF; CDR3nt: TGTGCCAGCAGGCAGGGGGCGGGCTATGGCTACACCTTC
j_gene: TRBJ2-3; v_gene: TRBV5-1; abundance: few; d_gene: TRBD2; CDR3aa: CASSLNAGEATDTQYF; CDR3nt: TGCGCCAGCAGCTTGAATGCGGGGGAGGCCACAGATACGCAGTATTTT
j_gene: TRBJ1-6; v_gene: TRBV28; abundance: -; d_gene: TRBD1; CDR3aa: CASTPPGGWNSPLHF; CDR3nt: TGTGCCAGCACTCCGCCAGGGGGGTGGAATTCACCCCTCCACTTT
j_gene: TRBJ2-7; v_gene: TRBV10-3; abundance: once; d_gene: TRBD2; CDR3aa: CAISESGGSSYEQYF; CDR3nt: TGTGCCATCAGTGAGTCGGGGGGGAGCTCCTACGAGCAGTACTTC
j_gene: TRBJ1-6; v_gene: TRBV6-6; abundance: -; d_gene: -; CDR3aa: CASRGSSYNSPLHF; CDR3nt: TGTGCCAGTCGTGGGAGCTCCTATAATTCACCCCTCCACTTT
j_gene: TRBJ1-1; v_gene: TRBV20-1; abundance: -; d_gene: -; CDR3aa: CSASAPFEAFF; CDR3nt: TGCAGTGCTAGTGCTCCTTTCGAGGCTTTCTTT
j_gene: TRBJ2-5; v_gene: TRBV13; abundance: -; d_gene: -; CDR3aa: CASSLAKIIGETQYF; CDR3nt: TGTGCCAGCAGCTTAGCCAAAATCATCGGAGAGACCCAGTACTTC